The clone carrying this TCR beta chain appeared a few times. The ends lost 0 bases at V and 2 bases at J; junction bases unmatched: 4. Germline CDR1 and CDR2: SGHRS and YFSETQ. CDR3 length: 16 residues. The data originate from a study of CD8+ T cells in alopecia areata. cDNA reverse transcribed from extracted RNA served as the sequencing template. TCRdb keeps only in-frame clones here, not all; method: immunoSEQ multiplex PCR. The sample has over 150,000 clones, 63% seen once. The investigators collected lesional scalp punch biopsies and peripheral blood from alopecia areata patients. The sequence came from a human donor with alopecia areata. Here the sequenced sample was CD4+ T cells sorted from blood, taken at week 0. The chain employs TRBV5-1 and TRBJ2-3, with 9 bases aligning to TRBD2. This CDR3 is CASSLDLAGYTDTQYF. As DNA, the CDR3 is TGCGCCAGCAGCTTGGATCTAGCGGGGTACACAGATACGCAGTATTTT.